One sample yielded the 10 T cell receptor beta chains listed below, sequenced in a study of T cell changes during pregnancy in multiple sclerosis. The data were produced by immunoSEQ multiplex PCR, yet TCRdb's version contains in-frame clones alone and is incomplete. Among approximately 37,000 clones listed, around 93% were seen once. The sample was CD4+ T cells from peripheral blood mononuclear cells, taken in the third trimester of pregnancy. The receptors were gathered from a female donor with multiple sclerosis, enrolled in a pregnancy study.

This clone was seen just once. This sequence joins TRBV19 and TRBJ1-2, with 7 bases that match TRBD1. Germline-derived CDR1 and CDR2 are LNHDA and SQIVND (reference sequence). This CDR3 is built from 14 residues. The J segment lost 8 bases and the V segment lost 3 bases, leaving 9 bases of the junction unmatched. The CDR3: CASSMSQGVSGYTF. The CDR3 coding sequence is TGTGCCAGTAGTATGTCGCAGGGGGTAAGCGGCTACACCTTC.

The count of this clone is one. The chain uses TRBV10-3 and TRBJ1-2; unclear D gene. The CDR3 totals 13 residues. Trimming shortened V by 3 bases and J by 3 bases, and 8 bases separated the two germline ends. Germline V gene sequence: CDR1 ENHRY, CDR2 SYGVKD. The CDR3 DNA reads TGTGCCATCAGTGAATCCCTAGACTATGGCTACACCTTC. As protein: CAISESLDYGYTF.

The chain links TRBV7-8 to TRBJ2-2, with 9 bases lining up with TRBD2. J lost 4 bases, V lost 2 bases, and 5 bases had no gene match. Germline V gives CDR1 SGHVS, CDR2 FQNEAQ. CDR3 length: 16 amino acids. The CDR3, as DNA: TGTGCCAGCAGCTTACGATCGCGGGGGGGCACCGGGGAGCTGTTTTTT. It encodes CASSLRSRGGTGELFF.

The chain joins TRBV7-3 to TRBJ2-1; D possibly corresponds to TRBD1 (7 bases). Trimming cost V 4 bases and J 8 bases, with 12 bases left between them. Germline lookup yields CDR1 SGHTA and CDR2 FQGTGA. This CDR3 has 13 residues. The CDR3 region is CASSSQGGYEQFF. The CDR3 DNA reads as TGTGCCAGCAGCTCCCAGGGGGGCTATGAGCAGTTCTTC.

The chain employs TRBV7-6 and TRBJ1-2, with D possibly being TRBD1 (6 bases). The CDR3 is 14 amino acids. CDR1 is SGHVS, CDR2 FNYEAQ, per germline. V lost 7 bases and J 11 bases, leaving 23 bases between the germline ends. The CDR3, as DNA: TGTGCCAGCACGGTCGGAACAGGGACTATGGGGTACACCTTC. Its translation: CASTVGTGTMGYTF. Full variable domain (missing parts from reference TRBV7-6 and TRBJ1-2): GAGVSQSPRYKVTKRGQDVALRCDPISGHVSLYWYRQALGQGPEFLTYFNYEAQQDKSGLPNDRFSAERPEGSISTLTIQRTEQRDSAMYRCASTVGTGTMGYTFGSGTRLTVV.

About this clone itself: Other DNA sequences in this sample translate to the same CDR3. The chain employs TRBV5-1 and TRBJ1-2; maybe TRBD1 (6 bases). V was clipped by 0 bases and J by 2 bases, with 8 bases between them. CDR1 and CDR2 (germline): SGHRS, YFSETQ. This CDR3 spans 14 amino acids. The CDR3 sequence: CASSLGDRNYGYTF. CDR3 DNA sequence: TGCGCCAGCAGCTTGGGAGACAGGAACTATGGCTACACCTTC.

The chain recombines TRBV10-3 with TRBJ1-2; D possibly corresponds to TRBD1 (6 bases). From germline, CDR1 is ENHRY and CDR2 SYGVKD. The CDR3 sequence is 13 residues long. The V end lost 6 bases, the J end lost 4 bases, and 12 bases lay between the germline ends. The CDR3 region has the DNA TGTGCCATCAGGCCGACAGGTACCTATGGCTACACCTTC. Residues: CAIRPTGTYGYTF.

V and J are TRBV2 and TRBJ1-2; 7 bases line up with TRBD1. The CDR3 totals 11 residues. The V segment lost 8 bases and the J segment 4 bases; nucleotides outside the gene matches: 1. Germline values: CDR1 SNHLY, CDR2 FYNNEI. This chain's CDR3 is CASGDSYGYTF. CDR3 bases: TGTGCCAGCGGGGACAGCTATGGCTACACCTTC.

The rearrangement links TRBV6-5 to TRBJ1-1, with D uncertain. From germline, CDR1 is MNHEY and CDR2 SVGAGI. Trimming pared 5 bases from V and 1 base from J, leaving 8 bases between. The length of the CDR3 is 13 residues. CDR3 in amino acids: CASSRLTNTEAFF. The CDR3 coding sequence is TGTGCCAGCAGTCGACTGACGAACACTGAAGCTTTCTTT.

J is TRBJ2-5 and V is TRBV4-3, with a possible D match to TRBD2 (5 bases). The DNA matches TRBJ2-7 better at its end, which makes the J call doubtful. The CDR3 has 13 residues. Germline lookup yields CDR1 LGHNA and CDR2 YSLEER. CDR3 sequence: CASSQDGGYEQYF. CDR3 sequence (DNA): TGCGCCAGCAGCCAAGATGGCGGGTACGAGCAGTACTTC.